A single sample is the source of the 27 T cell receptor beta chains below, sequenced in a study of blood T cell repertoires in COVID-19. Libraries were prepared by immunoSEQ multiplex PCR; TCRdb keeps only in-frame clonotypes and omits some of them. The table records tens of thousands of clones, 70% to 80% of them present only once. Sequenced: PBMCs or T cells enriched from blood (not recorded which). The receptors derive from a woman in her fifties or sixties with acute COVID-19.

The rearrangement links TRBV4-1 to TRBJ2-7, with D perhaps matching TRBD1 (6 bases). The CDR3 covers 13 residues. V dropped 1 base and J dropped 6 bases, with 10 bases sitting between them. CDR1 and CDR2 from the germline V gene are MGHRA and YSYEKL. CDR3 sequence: CASSQGGGPEQYF. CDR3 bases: TGCGCCAGCAGCCAAGGAGGGGGACCCGAGCAGTACTTC.

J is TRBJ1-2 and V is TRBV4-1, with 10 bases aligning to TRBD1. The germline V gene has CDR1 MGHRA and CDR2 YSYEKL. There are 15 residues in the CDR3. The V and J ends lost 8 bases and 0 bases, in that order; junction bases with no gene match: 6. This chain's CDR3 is CASLPGQGANYGYTF. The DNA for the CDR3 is TGCGCCAGCCTCCCCGGACAGGGGGCTAACTATGGCTACACCTTC.

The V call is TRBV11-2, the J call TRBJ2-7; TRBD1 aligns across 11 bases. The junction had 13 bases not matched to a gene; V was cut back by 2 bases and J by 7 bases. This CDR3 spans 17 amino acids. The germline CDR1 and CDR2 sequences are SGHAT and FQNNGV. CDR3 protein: CASSLTRVGQGAPEQYF. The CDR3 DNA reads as TGTGCCAGCAGCTTAACCCGTGTTGGACAGGGGGCCCCGGAGCAGTACTTC.

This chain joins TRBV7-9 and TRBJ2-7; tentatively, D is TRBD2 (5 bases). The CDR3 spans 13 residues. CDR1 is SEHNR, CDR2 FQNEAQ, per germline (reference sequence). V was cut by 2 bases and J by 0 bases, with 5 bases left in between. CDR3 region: CASSLRDSYEQYF. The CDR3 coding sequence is TGTGCCAGCAGCTTACGGGACTCCTACGAGCAGTACTTC.

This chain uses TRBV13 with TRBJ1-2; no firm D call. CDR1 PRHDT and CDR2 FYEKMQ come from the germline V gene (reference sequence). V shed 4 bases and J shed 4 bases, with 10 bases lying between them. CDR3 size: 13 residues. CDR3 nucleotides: TGTGCCAGCAGCTCCAGGATCGGCTATGGCTACACCTTC. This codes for CASSSRIGYGYTF. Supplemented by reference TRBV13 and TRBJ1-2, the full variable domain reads AAGVIQSPRHLIKEKRETATLKCYPIPRHDTVYWYQQGPGQDPQFLISFYEKMQSDKGSIPDRFSAQQFSDYHSELNMSSLELGDSALYFCASSSRIGYGYTFGSGTRLTVV.

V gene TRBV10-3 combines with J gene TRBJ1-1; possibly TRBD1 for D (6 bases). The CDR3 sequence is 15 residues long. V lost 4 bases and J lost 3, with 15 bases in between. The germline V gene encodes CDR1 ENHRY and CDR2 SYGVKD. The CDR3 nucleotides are TGTGCCATCAGTGGAGTTTTGAGGGGGTACACTGAAGCTTTCTTT. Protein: CAISGVLRGYTEAFF.

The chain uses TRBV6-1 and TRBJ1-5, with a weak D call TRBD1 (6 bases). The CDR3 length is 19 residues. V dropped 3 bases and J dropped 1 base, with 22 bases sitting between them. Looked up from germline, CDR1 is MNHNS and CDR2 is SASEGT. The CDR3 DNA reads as TGTGCCAGCAGTGAGGGCTCAGGGGATAGTCTTTGGAGCAATCAGCCCCAGCATTTT. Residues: CASSEGSGDSLWSNQPQHF.

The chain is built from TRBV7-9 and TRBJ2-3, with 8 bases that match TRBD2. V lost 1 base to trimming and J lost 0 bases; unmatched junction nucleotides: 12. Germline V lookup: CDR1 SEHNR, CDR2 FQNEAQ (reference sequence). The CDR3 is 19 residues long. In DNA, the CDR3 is TGTGCCAGCAGCTTAGTGTTCGGGGGGGCGAGCCCTAGCACAGATACGCAGTATTTT. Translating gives CASSLVFGGASPSTDTQYF.

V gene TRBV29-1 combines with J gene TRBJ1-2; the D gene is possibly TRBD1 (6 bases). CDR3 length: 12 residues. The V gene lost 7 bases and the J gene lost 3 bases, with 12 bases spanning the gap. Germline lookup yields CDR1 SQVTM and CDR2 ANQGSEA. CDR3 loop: CSGRDTYYGYTF. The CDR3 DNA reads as TGCAGCGGCAGGGACACATACTATGGCTACACCTTC.

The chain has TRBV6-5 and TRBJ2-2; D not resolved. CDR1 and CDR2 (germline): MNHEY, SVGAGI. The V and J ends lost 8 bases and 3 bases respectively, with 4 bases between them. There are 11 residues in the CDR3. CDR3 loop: CASLYTGELFF. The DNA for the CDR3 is TGTGCCAGCCTCTACACCGGGGAGCTGTTTTTT.

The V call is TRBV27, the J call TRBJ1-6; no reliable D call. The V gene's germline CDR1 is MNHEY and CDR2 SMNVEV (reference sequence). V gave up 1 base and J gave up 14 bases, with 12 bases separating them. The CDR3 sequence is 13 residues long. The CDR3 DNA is TGTGCCAGCAGTTTATACCGCTTGGGAGCCCTCCACTTT. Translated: CASSLYRLGALHF.

CDR3 nucleotides: TGCGCCAGCAGCCAAGAGAGACAGGGAAATCAGCCCCAGCATTTT. It specifies CASSQERQGNQPQHF. This chain links TRBV4-1 with TRBJ1-5, with TRBD1 matching 7 bases. The CDR3 extends over 15 amino acids. CDR1 and CDR2 from the germline V gene are MGHRA and YSYEKL. The J segment lost 4 bases and the V segment lost 0 bases, leaving 3 bases of the junction unmatched.

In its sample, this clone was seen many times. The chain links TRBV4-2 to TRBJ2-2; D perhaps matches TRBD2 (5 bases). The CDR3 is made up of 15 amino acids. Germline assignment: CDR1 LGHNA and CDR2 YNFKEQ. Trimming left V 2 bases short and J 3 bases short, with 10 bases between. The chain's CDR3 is CASSQSGRDTGELFF. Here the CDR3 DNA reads TGTGCCAGCAGCCAATCGGGGAGAGACACCGGGGAGCTGTTTTTT.

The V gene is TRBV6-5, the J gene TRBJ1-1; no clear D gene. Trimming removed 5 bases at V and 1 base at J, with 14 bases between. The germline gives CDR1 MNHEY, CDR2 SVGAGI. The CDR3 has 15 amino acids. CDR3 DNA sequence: TGTGCCAGCAGTCGGAGAAGCGAGGGGAACACTGAAGCTTTCTTT. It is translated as CASSRRSEGNTEAFF.

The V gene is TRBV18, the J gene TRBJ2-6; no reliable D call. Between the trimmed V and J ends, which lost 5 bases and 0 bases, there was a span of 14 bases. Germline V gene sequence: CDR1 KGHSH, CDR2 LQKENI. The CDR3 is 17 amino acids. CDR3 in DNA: TGTGCCAGCTCATCTCAGTCATCCAGCTCTGGGGCCAACGTCCTGACTTTC. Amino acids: CASSSQSSSSGANVLTF.

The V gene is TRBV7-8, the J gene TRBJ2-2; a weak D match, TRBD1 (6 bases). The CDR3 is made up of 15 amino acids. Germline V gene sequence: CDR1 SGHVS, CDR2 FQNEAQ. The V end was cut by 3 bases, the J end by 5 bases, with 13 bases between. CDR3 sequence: CASSLGRGDTGELFF. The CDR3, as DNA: TGTGCCAGCAGCTTGGGCAGGGGAGATACCGGGGAGCTGTTTTTT.

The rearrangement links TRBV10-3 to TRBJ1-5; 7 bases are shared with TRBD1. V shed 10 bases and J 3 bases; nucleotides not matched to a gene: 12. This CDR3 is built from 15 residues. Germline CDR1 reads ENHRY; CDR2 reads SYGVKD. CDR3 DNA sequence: TGTGCCACCGGAGCGAGTAGGGGGCACAATCAGCCCCAGCATTTT. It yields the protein CATGASRGHNQPQHF.

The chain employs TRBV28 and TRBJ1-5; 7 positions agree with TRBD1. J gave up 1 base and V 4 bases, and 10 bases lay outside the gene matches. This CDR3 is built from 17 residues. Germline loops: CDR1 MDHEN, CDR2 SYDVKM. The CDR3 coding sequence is TGTGCCAGCAGTTCACCTCGACAGGGTGGGAGCAATCAGCCCCAGCATTTT. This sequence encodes CASSSPRQGGSNQPQHF.

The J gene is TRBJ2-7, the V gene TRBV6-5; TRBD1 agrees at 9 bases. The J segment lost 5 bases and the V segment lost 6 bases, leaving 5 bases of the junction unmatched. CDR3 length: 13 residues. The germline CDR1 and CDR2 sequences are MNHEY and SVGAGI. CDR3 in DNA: TGTGCCAGCAGCGGGACAGGGCTTAACGAGCAGTACTTC. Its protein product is CASSGTGLNEQYF.

The CDR3 DNA reads as TGTGCCAGCAGCGTGACTAGCAGGGCCGATACGCAGTATTTT. It yields the protein CASSVTSRADTQYF. The V and J genes are TRBV9 and TRBJ2-3; 7 bases match TRBD2. V lost 2 bases to trimming and J lost 6 bases; unmatched junction nucleotides: 6. In germline, CDR1 is SGDLS, CDR2 YYNGEE. The CDR3 loop spans 14 amino acids.

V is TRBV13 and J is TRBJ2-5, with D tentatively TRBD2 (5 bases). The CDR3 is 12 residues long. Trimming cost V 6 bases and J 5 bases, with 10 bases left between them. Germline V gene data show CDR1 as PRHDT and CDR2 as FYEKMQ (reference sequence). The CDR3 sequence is CASRGGRETQYF. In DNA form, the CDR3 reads TGTGCCAGCAGAGGCGGGCGCGAGACCCAGTACTTC.

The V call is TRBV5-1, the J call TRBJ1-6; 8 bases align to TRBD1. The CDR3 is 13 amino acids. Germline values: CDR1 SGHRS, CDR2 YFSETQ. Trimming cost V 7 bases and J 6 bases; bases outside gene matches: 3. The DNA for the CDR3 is TGCGCCAGCGGTGACAGGGGTAATTCACCCCTCCACTTT. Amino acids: CASGDRGNSPLHF. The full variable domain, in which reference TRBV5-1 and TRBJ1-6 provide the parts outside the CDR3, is KAGVTQTPRYLIKTRGQQVTLSCSPISGHRSVSWYQQTPGQGLQFLFEYFSETQRNKGNFPGRFSGRQFSNSRSEMNVSTLELGDSALYLCASGDRGNSPLHFGNGTRLTVT.

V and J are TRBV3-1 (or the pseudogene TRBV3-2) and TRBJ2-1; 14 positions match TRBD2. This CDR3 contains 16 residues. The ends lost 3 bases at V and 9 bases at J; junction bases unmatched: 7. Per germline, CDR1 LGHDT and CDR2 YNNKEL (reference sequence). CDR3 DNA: TGTGCCAGCAGCCAGGGGACGGGACTAGCGGGGGTTGAGCAGTTCTTC. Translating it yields CASSQGTGLAGVEQFF.

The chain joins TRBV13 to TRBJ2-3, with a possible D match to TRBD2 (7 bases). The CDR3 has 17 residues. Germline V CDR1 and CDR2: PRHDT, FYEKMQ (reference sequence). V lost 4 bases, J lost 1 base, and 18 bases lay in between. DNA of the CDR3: TGTGCCAGCAGCTCCACCCGAGGGAGGGGGGGCACAGATACGCAGTATTTT. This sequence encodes CASSSTRGRGGTDTQYF.

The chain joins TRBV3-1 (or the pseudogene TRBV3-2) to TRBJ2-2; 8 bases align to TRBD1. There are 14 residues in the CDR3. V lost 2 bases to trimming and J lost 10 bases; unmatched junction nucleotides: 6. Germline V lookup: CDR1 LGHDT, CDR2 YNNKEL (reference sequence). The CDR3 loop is CASSQLGQGVELFF. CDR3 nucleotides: TGTGCCAGCAGCCAACTTGGACAGGGCGTGGAGCTGTTTTTT.

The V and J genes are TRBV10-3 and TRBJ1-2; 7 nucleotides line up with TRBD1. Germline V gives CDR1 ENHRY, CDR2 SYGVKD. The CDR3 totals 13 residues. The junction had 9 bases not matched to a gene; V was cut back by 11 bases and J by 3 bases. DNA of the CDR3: TGTGCCTCCAACAGTCAGGGGGACTATGGCTACACCTTC. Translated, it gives CASNSQGDYGYTF.

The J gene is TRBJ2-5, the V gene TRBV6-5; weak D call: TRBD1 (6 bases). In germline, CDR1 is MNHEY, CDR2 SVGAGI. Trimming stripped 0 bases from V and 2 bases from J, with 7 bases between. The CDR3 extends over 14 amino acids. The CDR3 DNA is TGTGCCAGCAGTTACTCGCAGGGGCAAGAGACCCAGTACTTC. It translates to CASSYSQGQETQYF.